Following are 11 T cell receptor beta chains from one sample sequenced in a study of CD8 T cells in ankylosing spondylitis. A single record per CDR3 protein comes from TCRdb applying MiXCR to the 5' RACE reads. The sample has a few hundred thousand distinct CDR3 sequences; approximately 22% are singletons. Source material: blood, either unsorted or a sorted T cell fraction (not recorded which). The receptor set was obtained from a male donor with ankylosing spondylitis or in good health (not recorded which).

This clonotype appeared many times. This sequence joins TRBV4-1 and TRBJ2-1; D remains ambiguous. The CDR3 spans 15 residues. V was shortened by 5 bases and J by 0 bases, with 11 bases between the two germline ends. The germline V gene encodes CDR1 MGHRA and CDR2 YSYEKL. DNA of the CDR3: TGCGCCAGCAGCTTCCCGGCCCCCTCCTACAATGAGCAGTTCTTC. Amino acid sequence: CASSFPAPSYNEQFF.

This clonotype was picked up a small number of times. The chain couples TRBV29-1 to TRBJ2-7; possible D gene TRBD1, 7 bases. The V gene's germline CDR1 is SQVTM and CDR2 ANQGSEA. Trimming cost V 4 bases and J 1 base, with 14 bases left between them. The CDR3 totals 14 residues. The CDR3 DNA follows: TGCAGCGTTGGAGCCCAGGGGGGATCCTACGAGCAGTACTTC. The encoded protein is CSVGAQGGSYEQYF.

This clonotype showed up just a few times. The rearrangement joins TRBV12-3 or TRBV12-4 to TRBJ2-2, with a possible D match to TRBD2 (5 bases). V dropped 6 bases and J dropped 5 bases, with 13 bases sitting between them. This CDR3 is 14 amino acids long. The CDR3, as DNA: TGTGCCAGCAGCCCCGTGGGGAGAACCGGGGAGCTGTTTTTT. This sequence encodes CASSPVGRTGELFF.

The table lists this clonotype with a few counts. The genes are TRBV7-9 and TRBJ2-7; possibly TRBD2 for D (6 bases). This CDR3 comprises 14 residues. V lost 1 base, J lost 7 bases, and 14 bases lay in between. Per the germline V gene, CDR1 is SEHNR and CDR2 is FQNEAQ (reference sequence). In DNA, the CDR3 is TGTGCCAGCAGCTTAGAGTACGGGGGAAGGGAGCAGTACTTC. As protein: CASSLEYGGREQYF.

This clonotype has just a few counts. The V gene is TRBV28, the J gene TRBJ2-6; TRBD2 is a possible D gene (5 bases). Germline CDR1 reads MDHEN; CDR2 reads SYDVKM. The CDR3 is 15 residues long. V lost 6 bases and J 2 bases, leaving 11 bases between the germline ends. CDR3 DNA: TGTGCCAGCAGCCCTATCGGGGCTGGGGCCAACGTCCTGACTTTC. It yields the protein CASSPIGAGANVLTF.

The chain carries TRBV5-8 and TRBJ2-7, with 8 bases fitting TRBD1. Trimming at V came to 2 bases and at J to 6 bases, leaving 4 bases not matched to a gene. Germline-derived CDR1 and CDR2 are SGHTS and YDEGEE. The CDR3 loop spans 13 amino acids. CDR3 sequence (DNA): TGTGCCAGCAGCTTTCGGACAGGGCCCGAGCAGTACTTC. Encoded protein: CASSFRTGPEQYF.

This chain links TRBV7-9 with TRBJ2-1; D gene uncertain. This CDR3 contains 11 residues. Germline V gene sequence: CDR1 SEHNR, CDR2 FQNEAQ (reference sequence). V lost 1 base and J 10 bases, leaving 5 bases between the germline ends. The CDR3 region is CASSLVMEQFF. In DNA, the CDR3 is TGTGCCAGCAGCTTAGTAATGGAGCAGTTCTTC.

In this sample, this clonotype turned up many times. This CDR3 is CASSPRGKETQYF. DNA for the CDR3: TGTGCCAGCAGCCCCAGAGGAAAAGAGACCCAGTACTTC. The chain recombines TRBV12-3 or TRBV12-4 with TRBJ2-5; the D is unclear. V lost 6 bases and J 3 bases, leaving 11 bases between the germline ends. The length of the CDR3 is 13 residues.

This clonotype was counted a few times. Mismatch with germline at one junction end may stem from a read error. The chain links TRBV15 to TRBJ1-5, with 9 nucleotides matching TRBD1. The CDR3 totals 15 residues. Germline values: CDR1 LNHNV, CDR2 YYDKDF (reference sequence). CDR3 sequence: CATRRDRGGNQPQHF. The CDR3, as DNA: TGTGCCACCAGGAGAGACAGGGGGGGCAATCAGCCCCAGCATTTT.

This clonotype was seen a handful of times. This chain joins TRBV28 and TRBJ2-1, with TRBD1 identical over 7 bases. J gave up 7 bases and V 4 bases, and 7 bases lay outside the gene matches. From germline, CDR1 is MDHEN and CDR2 SYDVKM. The CDR3 loop spans 14 amino acids. This CDR3 reads CASSYDREINEQFF. In DNA form, the CDR3 reads TGTGCCAGCAGTTACGACAGGGAGATAAATGAGCAGTTCTTC.

This clonotype occurred a few times. The chain is built from TRBV6-1 and TRBJ2-1; D unclear. This CDR3 region has 14 residues. Germline CDR1 reads MNHNS; CDR2 reads SASEGT. Trimming pared 5 bases from V and 8 bases from J, leaving 16 bases between. The CDR3 nucleotides are TGTGCCAGCAGTCCCCCTCTCGACCCCCATGAGCAGTTCTTC. Its protein product is CASSPPLDPHEQFF.